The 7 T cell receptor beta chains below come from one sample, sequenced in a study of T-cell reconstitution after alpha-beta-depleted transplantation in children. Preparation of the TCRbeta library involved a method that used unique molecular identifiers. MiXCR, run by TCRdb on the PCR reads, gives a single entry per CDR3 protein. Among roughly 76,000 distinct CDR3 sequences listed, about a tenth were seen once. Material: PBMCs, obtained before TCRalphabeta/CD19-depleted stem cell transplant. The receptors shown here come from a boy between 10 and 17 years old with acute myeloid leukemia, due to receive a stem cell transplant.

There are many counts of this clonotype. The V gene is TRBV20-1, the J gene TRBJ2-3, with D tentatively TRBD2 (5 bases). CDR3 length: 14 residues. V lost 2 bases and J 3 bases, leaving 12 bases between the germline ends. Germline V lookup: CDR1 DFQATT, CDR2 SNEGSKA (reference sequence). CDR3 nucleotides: TGCAGTGCTAGATACAGCGGAGTTACAGATACGCAGTATTTT. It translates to CSARYSGVTDTQYF.

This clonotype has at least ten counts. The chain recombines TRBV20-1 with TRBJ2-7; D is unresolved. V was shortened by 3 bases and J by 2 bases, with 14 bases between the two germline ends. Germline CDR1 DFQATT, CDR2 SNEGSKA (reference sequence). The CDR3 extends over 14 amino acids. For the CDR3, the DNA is TGCAGTGCTAGGGCCTCCAACCTTGCCTACGAGCAGTACTTC. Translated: CSARASNLAYEQYF.

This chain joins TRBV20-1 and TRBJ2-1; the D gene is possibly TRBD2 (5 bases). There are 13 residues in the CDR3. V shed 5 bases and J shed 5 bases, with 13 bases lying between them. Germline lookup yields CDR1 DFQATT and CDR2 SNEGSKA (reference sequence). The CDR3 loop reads CSAASWAHNEQFF. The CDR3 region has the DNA TGCAGTGCTGCTAGCTGGGCCCACAATGAGCAGTTCTTC.

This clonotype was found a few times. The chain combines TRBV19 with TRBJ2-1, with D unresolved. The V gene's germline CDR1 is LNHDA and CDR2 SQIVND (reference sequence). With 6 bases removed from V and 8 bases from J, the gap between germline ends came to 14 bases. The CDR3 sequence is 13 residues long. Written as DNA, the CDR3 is TGTGCCAGTAGCCCTACCCCTCTTGATGAGCAGTTCTTC. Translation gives CASSPTPLDEQFF.

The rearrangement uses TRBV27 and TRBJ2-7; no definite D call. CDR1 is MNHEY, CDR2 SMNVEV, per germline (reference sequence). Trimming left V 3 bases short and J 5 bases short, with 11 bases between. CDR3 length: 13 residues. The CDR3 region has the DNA TGTGCCAGCAGTTTCGCGATGATTAACGAGCAGTACTTC. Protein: CASSFAMINEQYF.

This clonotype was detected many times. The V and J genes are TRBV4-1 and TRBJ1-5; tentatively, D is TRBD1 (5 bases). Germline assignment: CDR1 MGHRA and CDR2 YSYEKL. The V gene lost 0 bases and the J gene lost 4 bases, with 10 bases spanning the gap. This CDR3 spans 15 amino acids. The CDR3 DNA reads TGCGCCAGCAGCCAAGAGGGGACGGGAAATCAGCCCCAGCATTTT. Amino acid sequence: CASSQEGTGNQPQHF.

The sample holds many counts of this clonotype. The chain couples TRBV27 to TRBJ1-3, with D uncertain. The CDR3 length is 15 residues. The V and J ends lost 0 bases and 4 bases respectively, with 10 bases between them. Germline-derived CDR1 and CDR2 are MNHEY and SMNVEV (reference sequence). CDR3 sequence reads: CASSLSPGVGNTIYF. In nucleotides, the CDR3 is TGTGCCAGCAGTTTATCTCCTGGGGTGGGAAACACCATATATTTT.